This T cell receptor beta chain is drawn from a study of cytomegalovirus exposure and HLA in healthy donors. Sequenced by immunoSEQ multiplex PCR; TCRdb stores in-frame clones only, minus some. The repertoire holds a few hundred thousand clones, with roughly 88% as singletons. Study findings and constraints: The listing of approximately 160 TCR beta chains classed them as cytomegalovirus-associated. Specificity for CMV antigens was confirmed in vitro for a few of the CMV-associated chains. Later, an analysis found that TCR clusters from the first cohort tended to co-occur in the 90 to 150 validation repertoires. Rare TCR sequences dominated, though some public TCRs recurred in many donors.

Details on this clone: As yet, its antigen is unknown.

Sequences were obtained from PBMCs. The receptor comes from a woman aged 18-29 years in good health and CMV-seronegative.

DNA for the CDR3: TGTGCCAGCAGCGTAGGGGGGACAGGAGACATTCCCCGTGGCTACACCTTC. The encoded protein is CASSVGGTGDIPRGYTF. The V call is TRBV9, the J call TRBJ1-2; 8 bases fit TRBD1. This CDR3 has 17 residues. The junction had 14 bases not matched to a gene; V was cut back by 0 bases and J by 7 bases. Germline-derived CDR1 and CDR2 are SGDLS and YYNGEE.